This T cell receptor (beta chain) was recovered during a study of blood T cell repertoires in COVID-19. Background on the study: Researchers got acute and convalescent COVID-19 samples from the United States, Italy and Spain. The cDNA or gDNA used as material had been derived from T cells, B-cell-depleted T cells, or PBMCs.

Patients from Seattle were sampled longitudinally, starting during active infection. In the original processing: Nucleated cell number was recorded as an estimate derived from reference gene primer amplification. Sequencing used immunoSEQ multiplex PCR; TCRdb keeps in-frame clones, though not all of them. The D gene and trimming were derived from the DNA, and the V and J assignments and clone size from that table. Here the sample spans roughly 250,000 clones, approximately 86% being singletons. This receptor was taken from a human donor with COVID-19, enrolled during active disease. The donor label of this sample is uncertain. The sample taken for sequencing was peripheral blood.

CDR3: CASSQRDEQYF. The CDR3 nucleotides are TGTGCCAGCAGCCAGAGGGACGAGCAGTACTTC. The chain is built from TRBV7-6 and TRBJ2-7; D possibly corresponds to TRBD2 (5 bases). V lost 5 bases and J 5 bases, leaving 7 bases between the germline ends. Per germline, CDR1 SGHVS and CDR2 FNYEAQ. This CDR3 contains 11 residues.